This T cell receptor (beta chain) was recovered during a study of cytomegalovirus exposure and HLA in healthy donors. Findings and caveats of the study: For cytomegalovirus status, the classifier reportedly gave diagnoses with high specificity and sensitivity. Researchers catalogued roughly 170 TCR beta chains as cytomegalovirus-associated. Further analysis was carried out later, and it showed several of the most significant clusters appearing linked to common viral pathogens.

The CDR3 has 15 amino acids. Germline V gene data show CDR1 as GTSNPN and CDR2 as SVGIG (reference sequence). J gave up 7 bases and V 3 bases, and 8 bases lay outside the gene matches. This PCR relied on a set of 60 Vbeta primers and 13 Jbeta primers. Per the original methods: Roughly 80 million unique TCR beta chains, 9.5 million to 11 million of them shared, were counted by a later analysis. Some clones are missing from TCRdb's copy, which holds only in-frame ones; the method was immunoSEQ multiplex PCR. Clonal size and the V and J genes are those of that table, whereas D and trimming came from the DNA. The sample records about 180,000 clones, about 80% being singletons. This clone has just a few counts. Antigen unknown. Other DNA sequences in this sample translate to the same CDR3.

The chain recombines TRBV30 with TRBJ2-1; TRBD2 aligns across 11 bases. This clonotype originated in a man between 18 and 35 years old in good health and CMV-seronegative. Sequencing used PBMCs. The CDR3 sequence is CAWRGGASGGNEQFF. CDR3 coding DNA: TGTGCCTGGAGGGGGGGGGCTAGCGGGGGGAATGAGCAGTTCTTC.